The clone carrying this T cell receptor (delta chain) was seen repeatedly, ten times or more. The antigen is unknown. Distinct nucleotide sequences in the sample also encode this CDR3. The template was reverse-transcribed extracted RNA. CDR3 amplicons came from multiplex PCR with pooled V-gene forward and constant-region reverse primers. TCRdb re-processed the multiplex PCR reads using CATT. The sample shows just under 55,000 delta-chain clones, around 15% of them seen only once. The CDR3 spans 14 residues. V lost 5 bases and J lost 2; bases outside the gene matches: 6. Germline V gene data show CDR1 as GEAIGNYY and CDR2 as EKD. This record belongs to a study of Vδ1+ human thymocytes. Study-level points and caveats: Thymic TRG and TRD repertoires appeared highly polyclonal.

The chain has TRDV2 and TRDJ1; 8 bases map to TRDD3. Sequenced material: Vdelta1+ gamma-delta thymocytes from the thymus. As to subset: FACS-sorted CD3+ TCRalphabeta- TCRVdelta1+ TCRVdelta2- thymocytes. This TCR was sampled from a boy less than two years old who had congenital heart surgery. The DNA of the CDR3 is TGTGCCTGTGTAATCTGGGGGAAGACCGATAAACTCATCTTT. Translated: CACVIWGKTDKLIF.